This T cell receptor beta chain came from a study of blood T cell repertoires in COVID-19. Across the study: Samples representing acute and convalescent COVID-19 were sourced from the United States, Italy and Spain. Nucleic acid was either cDNA or gDNA, and it came from T cells, B-cell-depleted T cells, or PBMCs.

In the original analysis: Amplification with reference gene primers provided the estimates of nucleated cell counts. Profiling relied on immunoSEQ multiplex PCR, and the TCRdb table lists in-frame clones only, not all of them. V and J calls and clone size are copied from that table; D and trimming were computed from the DNA. The data hold about 45,000 clones, with over 80% observed a single time. Trimming took 8 bases from V and 2 from J; bases not matched to a gene: 11. Germline V CDR1 and CDR2: MNHNY, SVGAGI (reference sequence). The CDR3 sequence is 16 residues long. The J gene is TRBJ2-1, the V gene TRBV6-6, with 8 bases fitting TRBD2. Material for sequencing was peripheral blood. The receptor comes from a man between 45 and 60 years old with active COVID-19. As DNA, the CDR3 is TGTGCCAGCGGCCTCGGGGGGGTCATTACCTACAATGAGCAGTTCTTC. Translation: CASGLGGVITYNEQFF.